Many counts were recorded for the clone carrying this T cell receptor beta chain. V lost 5 bases to trimming and J lost 6 bases, with 14 bases between them. The CDR3 length is 14 residues. CDR1 MDHEN and CDR2 SYDVKM come from the germline V gene. These data are taken from a study of T cells in Graves' hyperthyroidism and ophthalmopathy. The CDR3 regions of TCR beta were amplified from RNA transcripts. First-round RT-PCR targeting the TCR CDR3 was performed with the HTBI primer set. One entry per CDR3 protein results from TCRdb running MiXCR on the multiplex PCR reads. Altogether more than 300,000 distinct CDR3 sequences are present, about 18% being singletons, with the ten largest covering around 40%.

Source material: blood. The rearrangement joins TRBV28 to TRBJ2-1; D call uncertain. The source of this sequence is a man aged 18 to 35 with Graves' ophthalmopathy. The CDR3 here is CASSKVGASNEQFF. CDR3 nucleotides: TGTGCCAGCAGTAAAGTTGGAGCGAGCAATGAGCAGTTCTTC.